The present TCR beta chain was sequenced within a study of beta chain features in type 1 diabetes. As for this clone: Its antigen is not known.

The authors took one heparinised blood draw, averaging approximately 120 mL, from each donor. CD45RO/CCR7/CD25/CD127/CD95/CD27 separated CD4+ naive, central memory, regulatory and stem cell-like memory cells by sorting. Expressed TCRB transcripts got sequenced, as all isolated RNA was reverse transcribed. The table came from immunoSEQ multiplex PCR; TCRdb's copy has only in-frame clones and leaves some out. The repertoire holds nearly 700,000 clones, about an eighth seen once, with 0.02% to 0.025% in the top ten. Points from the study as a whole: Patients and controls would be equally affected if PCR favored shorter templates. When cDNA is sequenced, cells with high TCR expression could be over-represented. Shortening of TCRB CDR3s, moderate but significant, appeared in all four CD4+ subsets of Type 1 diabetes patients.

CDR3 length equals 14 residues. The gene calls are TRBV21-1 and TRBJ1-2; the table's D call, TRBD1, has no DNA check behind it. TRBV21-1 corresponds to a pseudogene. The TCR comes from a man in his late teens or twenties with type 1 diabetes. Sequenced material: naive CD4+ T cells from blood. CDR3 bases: TGTGCCAGCAAGATGGGGGCGCCGGGCTATGGCTACACCTTC. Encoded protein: CASKMGAPGYGYTF.